These 20 T cell receptor beta chains were all obtained from the same sample, sequenced in a study of cytomegalovirus exposure and HLA in healthy donors. The PCR made use of 60 Vbeta and 13 Jbeta primers. Profiling relied on immunoSEQ multiplex PCR, and the TCRdb table lists in-frame clones only, not all of them. Of about 150,000 clones listed, 65% to 85% were seen once; the top ten hold 5.6%. Sequencing was carried out using PBMCs. These receptors all come from a woman between 40 and 55 years old in good health and CMV-seropositive.

V and J are TRBV4-2 and TRBJ2-3, with 8 positions matching TRBD2. Germline V gene sequence: CDR1 LGHNA, CDR2 YNFKEQ. The CDR3 is made up of 17 amino acids. J lost 4 bases, V lost 0 bases, and 9 bases had no gene match. CDR3 bases: TGTGCCAGCAGCCAAGATGCTAGCGGGTCGGCAGCAGATACGCAGTATTTT. It codes for CASSQDASGSAADTQYF.

This sequence joins TRBV29-1 and TRBJ1-1; D not certain. Between the trimmed V and J ends, which lost 4 bases and 2 bases, there was a span of 11 bases. Germline V gives CDR1 SQVTM, CDR2 ANQGSEA. CDR3 length: 13 residues. CDR3: CSVVVQFNTEAFF. The DNA of the CDR3 is TGCAGCGTTGTAGTACAGTTTAACACTGAAGCTTTCTTT.

The chain links TRBV5-1 to TRBJ2-7, with TRBD2 as a possible D gene (6 bases). Trimming cost V 0 bases and J 2 bases, with 12 bases left between them. This CDR3 is built from 15 residues. Germline values: CDR1 SGHRS, CDR2 YFSETQ. The CDR3 reads CASSLVRDPTYEQYF. DNA of the CDR3: TGCGCCAGCAGCTTGGTGCGGGATCCTACCTACGAGCAGTACTTC.

Regarding this clone: Given the absence of the conserved phenylalanine or tryptophan at the CDR3 end, a read error is likely. The V gene is TRBV19, the J gene TRBJ1-5; a possible D gene is TRBD1 (6 bases). Germline V gene data show CDR1 as LNHDA and CDR2 as SQIVND (reference sequence). The CDR3 loop spans 12 amino acids. V was shortened by 8 bases and J by 6 bases, with 11 bases between the two germline ends. The CDR3 region has the DNA TGTGCCAGTGCGGACAGTCCTCAGCCCCAGCATCTT. Translated, it gives CASADSPQPQHL.

The chain recombines TRBV6-1 with TRBJ1-1; D call uncertain. Germline assignment: CDR1 MNHNS and CDR2 SASEGT. The V gene lost 2 bases and the J gene lost 4 bases, with 5 bases spanning the gap. This CDR3 spans 12 amino acids. The CDR3 loop reads CASSESSTEAFF. CDR3 coding DNA: TGTGCCAGCAGTGAATCCAGCACTGAAGCTTTCTTT.

The rearrangement links TRBV4-2 to TRBJ2-2; D uncertain. Germline-derived CDR1 and CDR2 are LGHNA and YNFKEQ. The CDR3 extends over 15 amino acids. The V end was cut by 2 bases, the J end by 0 bases, with 7 bases between. The CDR3 DNA sequence: TGTGCCAGCAGCCAATATCTGTCGAACACCGGGGAGCTGTTTTTT. Its translation is CASSQYLSNTGELFF.

As to this clone: This may be a read error, as it is one base from a much larger clone. The DNA for the CDR3 is TGTGCCAGCAGCCCCGGGAACACCGGGGAGCTGTTTTTT. This sequence encodes CASSPGNTGELFF. V usage is TRBV7-9 and J usage is TRBJ2-2; D gene uncertain. This CDR3 contains 13 residues. Per germline, CDR1 SEHNR and CDR2 FQNEAQ (reference sequence). V was trimmed by 5 bases and J by 1 base, leaving 5 bases between them. Using reference TRBV7-9 and TRBJ2-2 for the parts outside the CDR3, the full variable domain is DTGVSQNPRHKITKRGQNVTFRCDPISEHNRLYWYRQTLGQGPEFLTYFQNEAQLEKSRLLSDRFSAERPKGSFSTLEIQRTEQGDSAMYLCASSPGNTGELFFGEGSRLTVL.

This clone was observed once. This chain links TRBV5-1 with TRBJ2-3; D is undetermined. Trimming left V 1 base short and J 11 bases short, with 17 bases between. The CDR3 is 14 amino acids. Germline V gives CDR1 SGHRS, CDR2 YFSETQ. Here the CDR3 reads CASSLSTRLSVQYF. CDR3 sequence (DNA): TGCGCCAGCAGCTTGTCGACACGGTTGAGTGTGCAGTATTTT.

The J gene is TRBJ1-1, the V gene TRBV7-6; possibly TRBD1 for D (6 bases). The germline V and J ends were trimmed by 1 base and 0 bases, with 9 bases remaining between them. The CDR3 covers 15 residues. Germline V gene data show CDR1 as SGHVS and CDR2 as FNYEAQ. The CDR3 DNA follows: TGTGCCAGCAGCTTAGTGGGGGCGGTGAACACTGAAGCTTTCTTT. As protein: CASSLVGAVNTEAFF. The entire variable domain, with the rest obtained from reference TRBV7-6 and TRBJ1-1, is as follows: GAGVSQSPRYKVTKRGQDVALRCDPISGHVSLYWYRQALGQGPEFLTYFNYEAQQDKSGLPNDRFSAERPEGSISTLTIQRTEQRDSAMYRCASSLVGAVNTEAFFGQGTRLTVV.

The rearrangement links TRBV7-9 to TRBJ2-7; 9 bases are a match to TRBD1. The CDR3 extends over 12 amino acids. Germline assignment: CDR1 SEHNR and CDR2 FQNEAQ (reference sequence). V lost 8 bases to trimming and J lost 3 bases; unmatched junction nucleotides: 2. DNA of the CDR3: TGTGCCAGCCGGGACAGGGTCTACGAGCAGTACTTC. Protein product: CASRDRVYEQYF. The whole variable domain, filled in from reference TRBV7-9 and TRBJ2-7, reads DTGVSQNPRHKITKRGQNVTFRCDPISEHNRLYWYRQTLGQGPEFLTYFQNEAQLEKSRLLSDRFSAERPKGSFSTLEIQRTEQGDSAMYLCASRDRVYEQYFGPGTRLTVT.

The rearrangement uses TRBV30 and TRBJ2-7, with D perhaps matching TRBD1 (6 bases). This CDR3 region has 14 residues. V was cut by 4 bases and J by 5 bases, with 18 bases left in between. The V gene's germline CDR1 is GTSNPN and CDR2 SVGIG (reference sequence). CDR3 amino acids: CAWKPGQSFHEQYF. CDR3 DNA: TGTGCCTGGAAACCGGGACAAAGCTTCCACGAGCAGTACTTC. The full variable domain, in which reference TRBV30 and TRBJ2-7 provide the parts outside the CDR3, is SQTIHQWPATLVQPVGSPLSLECTVEGTSNPNLYWYRQAAGRGLQLLFYSVGIGQISSEVPQNLSASRPQDRQFILSSKKLLLSDSGFYLCAWKPGQSFHEQYFGPGTRLTVT.

This chain joins TRBV2 and TRBJ2-3, with D possibly matching TRBD2 (6 bases). Trimming cost V 8 bases and J 2 bases, with 17 bases left between them. CDR1 is SNHLY, CDR2 FYNNEI, per germline. This CDR3 is built from 15 residues. The CDR3 DNA reads TGTGCCAGCCGGACTACACAACTTTACACAGATACGCAGTATTTT. Protein product: CASRTTQLYTDTQYF.

The V call is TRBV18, the J call TRBJ1-1, with TRBD1 identical over 9 bases. The germline V gene encodes CDR1 KGHSH and CDR2 LQKENI. This CDR3 is 15 amino acids long. V lost 3 bases, J lost 5 bases, and 7 bases stayed unmatched. The CDR3 DNA sequence: TGTGCCAGCTCACCTGCACAGGGGGCGAGGACTGAAGCTTTCTTT. Its protein is CASSPAQGARTEAFF.

The gene calls are TRBV5-1 and TRBJ2-2; 9 positions match TRBD2. The germline V gene encodes CDR1 SGHRS and CDR2 YFSETQ. V lost 2 bases and J lost 1; bases outside the gene matches: 12. The CDR3 length is 19 residues. This chain's CDR3 is CASSFMRTSVPLNTGELFF. CDR3 in DNA: TGCGCCAGCAGCTTTATGAGGACTAGCGTTCCTCTGAACACCGGGGAGCTGTTTTTT.

The chain uses TRBV19 and TRBJ2-7; 12 bases match TRBD2. This CDR3 is built from 13 residues. Germline V lookup: CDR1 LNHDA, CDR2 SQIVND (reference sequence). V lost 5 bases to trimming and J lost 10 bases; unmatched junction nucleotides: 6. In DNA, the CDR3 is TGTGCCAGTAGTGAAGGACTAGCGGGATCTCAGTACTTC. Protein: CASSEGLAGSQYF.

This clone was found a few times. The chain uses TRBV5-1 and TRBJ2-7; 7 nucleotides line up with TRBD2. Germline V gene data show CDR1 as SGHRS and CDR2 as YFSETQ. Trimming took 4 bases from V and 2 from J; bases not matched to a gene: 6. The CDR3 has 14 amino acids. Here the CDR3 DNA reads TGCGCCAGCAGCGTGGGCGGGAGAGCCTACGAGCAGTACTTC. As protein: CASSVGGRAYEQYF.

The genes are TRBV6-6 and TRBJ1-2; TRBD1 matches at 11 bases. Trimming removed 2 bases from V and 5 bases from J; junction bases left unmatched: 4. This CDR3 comprises 15 residues. CDR1 and CDR2 from the germline V gene are MNHNY and SVGAGI (reference sequence). CDR3 in DNA: TGTGCCAGCAGTTACCCTGGGACAGGGGGTTATGGCTACACCTTC. Its translation: CASSYPGTGGYGYTF.

The chain carries TRBV25-1 and TRBJ2-7, with TRBD1 matching over 11 bases. Germline V gene lookup returns CDR1 MGHDK and CDR2 SYGVNS. The CDR3 has 15 residues. The V and J ends lost 2 bases and 7 bases, in that order; junction bases with no gene match: 7. DNA for the CDR3: TGTGCCAGCAGTGAACCCGGGACAGGGGGTTGGGAGCAGTACTTC. Amino acids: CASSEPGTGGWEQYF.

In this sample, this clone turned up a few times. J is TRBJ1-5 and V is TRBV28, with D possibly being TRBD1 (5 bases). The CDR3 runs 16 residues. Germline V gene sequence: CDR1 MDHEN, CDR2 SYDVKM. V lost 5 bases to trimming and J lost 1 base, with 15 bases between them. Here the CDR3 DNA reads TGTGCCAGCAGTAGAACCGGGGGGAGAAGCAATCAGCCCCAGCATTTT. This sequence encodes CASSRTGGRSNQPQHF.

This rearrangement joins TRBV7-2 to TRBJ1-5; possibly TRBD1 for D (6 bases). V was cut by 5 bases and J by 1 base, with 9 bases left in between. The V gene's germline CDR1 is SGHTA and CDR2 FQGNSA. This CDR3 region has 14 residues. The CDR3 region is CASSGQSSNQPQHF. In nucleotides, the CDR3 is TGTGCCAGCAGCGGACAGTCCAGCAATCAGCCCCAGCATTTT.